This passage covers 3 T cell receptor beta chains from one sample sequenced in a study of blood T cell repertoires in COVID-19. Clones were read by immunoSEQ multiplex PCR, and TCRdb kept only the in-frame ones, dropping some. The table shows under 300,000 clones, with roughly 84% occurring only once. The sequencing sample was made of PBMCs or T cells enriched from blood (not recorded which). The receptor set was obtained from a woman between 45 and 65 years old who had been exposed to COVID-19.

This clone was picked up one time. CDR3 sequence: CASSQDRGGLYGYTF. The CDR3 DNA reads as TGTGCCAGCAGCCAAGATCGGGGGGGGCTCTATGGCTACACCTTC. The chain recombines TRBV14 with TRBJ1-2, with TRBD1 as a possible D gene (6 bases). The CDR3 contains 15 residues. V shed 0 bases and J shed 4 bases, with 12 bases lying between them. Germline lookup yields CDR1 SGHDN and CDR2 FVKESK.

This chain uses TRBV4-2 with TRBJ2-4, with 7 bases fitting TRBD1. The germline V gene has CDR1 LGHNA and CDR2 YNFKEQ. CDR3 size: 15 residues. Germline trimming cut 4 bases from V and 9 bases from J; bases unmatched to any gene: 12. DNA for the CDR3: TGTGCCAGCAGCCCTGGGACAGTAGAATCGGCCATTCAGTACTTC. Protein sequence: CASSPGTVESAIQYF.

V is TRBV5-1 and J is TRBJ1-2; weak D call: TRBD1 (5 bases). In germline, CDR1 is SGHRS, CDR2 YFSETQ. There are 15 residues in the CDR3. Trimming stripped 3 bases from V and 3 bases from J, with 15 bases between. The CDR3 is CASSSSGAVDYGYTF. The DNA of the CDR3 is TGCGCCAGCAGCTCCAGTGGGGCAGTTGACTATGGCTACACCTTC.